This is a list of T cell receptor beta chains from one sample in a study of T cell responses to AZD1222 COVID-19 vaccine. Measured with immunoSEQ multiplex PCR; TCRdb has only the in-frame clones, and not every one. The sample contains around 140,000 clones, approximately 94% of which appear only once. The sample in question was peripheral blood, obtained on day 0 of AZD1222 vaccination. The receptor set was obtained from an adult in good health. The CDR3 runs from the conserved cysteine through the conserved F or W. The D gene is left open where the match is weak. Size values are once, few and many counts, or a class for expanded clones, and some rows have none.

v_call: TRBV10-3; j_call: TRBJ2-3; d_call: TRBD2; clone_size: -; cdr3_aa: CAISVVAGGWDTQYF; cdr3_nt: TGTGCCATCAGTGTGGTAGCGGGGGGCTGGGATACGCAGTATTTT
v_call: TRBV6-5; j_call: TRBJ2-1; d_call: -; clone_size: -; cdr3_aa: CASSYSPPAGSDEQFF; cdr3_nt: TGTGCCAGCAGTTACAGCCCCCCGGCAGGGTCCGATGAGCAGTTCTTC
v_call: TRBV5-5; j_call: TRBJ1-1; d_call: -; clone_size: -; cdr3_aa: CASSLEGPLNTEAFF; cdr3_nt: TGTGCCAGCAGCTTGGAGGGGCCCCTGAACACTGAAGCTTTCTTT
v_call: TRBV7-9; j_call: TRBJ1-5; d_call: TRBD1; clone_size: -; cdr3_aa: CASSGTGVYQPQHF; cdr3_nt: TGTGCCAGCAGCGGGACAGGCGTTTACCAGCCCCAGCATTTT
v_call: TRBV7-3; j_call: TRBJ1-2; d_call: -; clone_size: few; cdr3_aa: CASSPTGSYGYTF; cdr3_nt: TGTGCCAGCAGCCCCACAGGGAGCTATGGCTACACCTTC
v_call: TRBV11-2; j_call: TRBJ1-2; d_call: -; clone_size: -; cdr3_aa: CASSLGPPFRERGYTF; cdr3_nt: TGTGCCAGCAGCTTAGGCCCTCCTTTCAGGGAAAGGGGCTACACCTTC
v_call: TRBV4-1; j_call: TRBJ1-6; d_call: -; clone_size: -; cdr3_aa: CASSPPPTGLLVSPLHF; cdr3_nt: TGCGCCAGCAGCCCCCCCCCTACAGGGTTGCTCGTTTCACCCCTCCACTTT
v_call: TRBV23-1; j_call: TRBJ2-3; d_call: TRBD2; clone_size: -; cdr3_aa: CASSQVGGTSGGTDTQYF; cdr3_nt: TGCGCCAGCAGTCAAGTGGGAGGGACTAGCGGGGGCACAGATACGCAGTATTTT
v_call: TRBV6-1; j_call: TRBJ1-2; d_call: -; clone_size: few; cdr3_aa: CASSEGGSHGYTF; cdr3_nt: TGTGCCAGCAGTGAAGGAGGGAGCCATGGCTACACCTTC
v_call: TRBV7-2; j_call: TRBJ2-3; d_call: TRBD1; clone_size: -; cdr3_aa: CASSAPRGSDTQYF; cdr3_nt: TGTGCCAGCAGCGCTCCCAGGGGGTCGGATACGCAGTATTTT
v_call: TRBV4-2; j_call: TRBJ2-2; d_call: -; clone_size: once; cdr3_aa: CASSQDNVGPAGELFF; cdr3_nt: TGTGCCAGCAGCCAAGATAACGTGGGGCCGGCCGGGGAGCTGTTTTTT
v_call: TRBV9; j_call: TRBJ2-1; d_call: -; clone_size: -; cdr3_aa: CASSVTHWGSRDEQFF; cdr3_nt: TGTGCCAGCAGCGTAACCCATTGGGGTTCTAGGGATGAGCAGTTCTTC
v_call: TRBV12-3/TRBV12-4; j_call: TRBJ1-1; d_call: -; clone_size: -; cdr3_aa: CASNIGQNTEAFF; cdr3_nt: TGTGCCAGCAACATCGGACAGAACACTGAAGCTTTCTTT
v_call: TRBV5-4; j_call: TRBJ2-1; d_call: -; clone_size: -; cdr3_aa: CASSPDRSSYNEQFF; cdr3_nt: TGTGCCAGCAGCCCCGATAGGAGCTCCTACAATGAGCAGTTCTTC
v_call: TRBV12-3/TRBV12-4; j_call: TRBJ1-2; d_call: -; clone_size: -; cdr3_aa: CASTPGRIYGYTF; cdr3_nt: TGTGCCAGCACCCCGGGGCGGATCTATGGCTACACCTTC
v_call: TRBV30; j_call: TRBJ1-2; d_call: -; clone_size: -; cdr3_aa: CAWSVGPYGYTF; cdr3_nt: TGTGCCTGGAGTGTGGGGCCGTACGGCTACACCTTC
v_call: TRBV7-2; j_call: TRBJ1-1; d_call: -; clone_size: -; cdr3_aa: CASSFRRASEAFF; cdr3_nt: TGTGCCAGCAGCTTCCGTCGGGCCTCTGAAGCTTTCTTT
v_call: TRBV6-4; j_call: TRBJ1-5; d_call: -; clone_size: -; cdr3_aa: CASRQRGNQPQHF; cdr3_nt: TGTGCCAGCAGACAAAGGGGGAATCAGCCCCAGCATTTT
v_call: TRBV5-4; j_call: TRBJ2-5; d_call: TRBD2; clone_size: -; cdr3_aa: CASSFTLGGGETQYF; cdr3_nt: TGTGCCAGCAGCTTTACACTGGGCGGGGGGGAGACCCAGTACTTC
v_call: TRBV6-6; j_call: TRBJ1-3; d_call: -; clone_size: -; cdr3_aa: CASSYSTGSGNTIYF; cdr3_nt: TGTGCCAGCAGTTATTCGACAGGCTCTGGAAACACCATATATTTT
v_call: TRBV5-1; j_call: TRBJ1-2; d_call: -; clone_size: -; cdr3_aa: CASSGDLYGYTF; cdr3_nt: TGCGCCAGCAGCGGGGACCTTTATGGCTACACCTTC
v_call: TRBV11-2; j_call: TRBJ1-1; d_call: -; clone_size: -; cdr3_aa: CASSFTWAVNTEAFF; cdr3_nt: TGTGCCAGCAGCTTTACGTGGGCGGTTAATACTGAAGCTTTCTTT
v_call: TRBV7-9; j_call: TRBJ2-3; d_call: -; clone_size: -; cdr3_aa: CASSLGGVPDTQYF; cdr3_nt: TGTGCCAGCAGCTTAGGAGGGGTCCCAGATACGCAGTATTTT
v_call: TRBV19; j_call: TRBJ1-5; d_call: -; clone_size: -; cdr3_aa: CASSIQYQPQHF; cdr3_nt: TGTGCCAGTAGTATCCAATATCAGCCCCAGCATTTT
v_call: TRBV4-1; j_call: TRBJ1-1; d_call: -; clone_size: -; cdr3_aa: CASSQDPGANTEAFF; cdr3_nt: TGCGCCAGCAGCCAAGATCCAGGGGCTAACACTGAAGCTTTCTTT
v_call: TRBV5-8; j_call: TRBJ2-1; d_call: -; clone_size: -; cdr3_aa: CASHNWREQFF; cdr3_nt: TGTGCCAGCCACAACTGGCGGGAGCAGTTCTTC
v_call: TRBV11-3; j_call: TRBJ1-1; d_call: TRBD1; clone_size: -; cdr3_aa: CASSGQGSDTEAFF; cdr3_nt: TGTGCCAGCAGCGGACAGGGAAGTGACACTGAAGCTTTCTTT
v_call: TRBV15; j_call: TRBJ1-5; d_call: -; clone_size: -; cdr3_aa: CATSMPGDSNQPQHF; cdr3_nt: TGTGCCACCAGCATGCCTGGGGATAGCAATCAGCCCCAGCATTTT
v_call: TRBV13; j_call: TRBJ1-3; d_call: TRBD1; clone_size: -; cdr3_aa: CASSLTGLRGNTIYF; cdr3_nt: TGTGCCAGCAGCTTGACAGGGCTTCGTGGAAACACCATATATTTT
v_call: TRBV19; j_call: TRBJ2-2; d_call: -; clone_size: -; cdr3_aa: CASRLQGLDTGELFF; cdr3_nt: TGTGCCAGTAGACTTCAGGGGTTGGACACCGGGGAGCTGTTTTTT
v_call: TRBV27; j_call: TRBJ1-1; d_call: -; clone_size: -; cdr3_aa: CASGGTLYLEAFF; cdr3_nt: TGTGCCAGCGGGGGGACACTCTACCTTGAAGCTTTCTTT
v_call: TRBV27; j_call: TRBJ1-2; d_call: -; clone_size: once; cdr3_aa: CASSLTPDNFPGYTF; cdr3_nt: TGTGCCAGCAGTCTTACCCCGGATAACTTCCCTGGCTACACCTTC
v_call: TRBV28; j_call: TRBJ2-1; d_call: TRBD2; clone_size: once; cdr3_aa: CASTPEWLAGGRVF; cdr3_nt: TGTGCCAGCACCCCGGAGTGGCTAGCGGGGGGGCGGGTCTTC
v_call: TRBV28; j_call: TRBJ1-5; d_call: -; clone_size: -; cdr3_aa: CASSLAGWNQPQHF; cdr3_nt: TGTGCCAGCAGTTTAGCGGGTTGGAATCAGCCCCAGCATTTT
v_call: TRBV27; j_call: TRBJ1-6; d_call: -; clone_size: -; cdr3_aa: CASSLEGSYNSPLHF; cdr3_nt: TGTGCCAGCAGTTTAGAGGGCTCCTATAATTCACCCCTCCACTTT
v_call: TRBV5-4; j_call: TRBJ1-1; d_call: -; clone_size: -; cdr3_aa: CASSLGSGAEAFF; cdr3_nt: TGTGCCAGCAGCTTGGGCTCTGGGGCTGAAGCTTTCTTT
v_call: TRBV5-6; j_call: TRBJ1-3; d_call: -; clone_size: -; cdr3_aa: CASSRPLHLSGNTIYF; cdr3_nt: TGTGCCAGCAGCCGGCCCTTACACCTCTCTGGAAACACCATATATTTT
v_call: TRBV4-3; j_call: TRBJ1-3; d_call: -; clone_size: -; cdr3_aa: CASSQASGEGYTIYF; cdr3_nt: TGCGCCAGCAGCCAAGCATCCGGCGAAGGCTACACCATATATTTT
v_call: TRBV18; j_call: TRBJ1-6; d_call: -; clone_size: -; cdr3_aa: CASSEISYNSPLHF; cdr3_nt: TGTGCCAGCTCTGAAATCTCCTATAATTCACCCCTCCACTTT
v_call: TRBV12-3/TRBV12-4; j_call: TRBJ1-2; d_call: -; clone_size: -; cdr3_aa: CASSFSRNGYTF; cdr3_nt: TGTGCCAGCAGTTTCAGTCGGAATGGCTACACCTTC
v_call: TRBV15; j_call: TRBJ2-7; d_call: -; clone_size: once; cdr3_aa: CATSRDPGGGVYEQYF; cdr3_nt: TGTGCCACCAGCAGAGACCCAGGGGGAGGTGTCTACGAGCAGTACTTC
v_call: TRBV4-1; j_call: TRBJ2-7; d_call: -; clone_size: -; cdr3_aa: CASSQGLRRFYEQYF; cdr3_nt: TGCGCCAGCAGCCAAGGTCTACGGAGATTCTACGAGCAGTACTTC
v_call: TRBV27; j_call: TRBJ1-4; d_call: TRBD1; clone_size: -; cdr3_aa: CASSRTGREKLFF; cdr3_nt: TGTGCCAGCAGTAGGACAGGCCGTGAAAAACTGTTTTTT
v_call: TRBV7-3; j_call: TRBJ1-5; d_call: TRBD1; clone_size: -; cdr3_aa: CASIEGANQPQHF; cdr3_nt: TGTGCCAGCATCGAGGGGGCCAATCAGCCCCAGCATTTT
v_call: TRBV19; j_call: TRBJ1-1; d_call: -; clone_size: -; cdr3_aa: CASSLRRGGNTEAFF; cdr3_nt: TGTGCCAGTTCTCTTCGGAGGGGAGGGAACACTGAAGCTTTCTTT
v_call: TRBV19; j_call: TRBJ1-4; d_call: TRBD1; clone_size: -; cdr3_aa: CASSIDRGPATNEKLFF; cdr3_nt: TGTGCCAGTAGTATTGACAGGGGACCTGCAACTAATGAAAAACTGTTTTTT
v_call: TRBV27; j_call: TRBJ1-2; d_call: TRBD1; clone_size: -; cdr3_aa: CASSTRTGYGYTF; cdr3_nt: TGTGCCAGCAGTACAAGGACAGGATATGGCTACACCTTC
v_call: TRBV11-3; j_call: TRBJ2-3; d_call: TRBD1; clone_size: -; cdr3_aa: CASSLGDRVSTDTQYF; cdr3_nt: TGTGCCAGCAGCTTAGGGGACAGGGTGTCCACAGATACGCAGTATTTT
v_call: TRBV18; j_call: TRBJ1-1; d_call: -; clone_size: -; cdr3_aa: CASSPAGTNTEAFF; cdr3_nt: TGTGCCAGCTCTCCGGCCGGGACCAACACTGAAGCTTTCTTT
v_call: TRBV6-1; j_call: TRBJ2-1; d_call: -; clone_size: -; cdr3_aa: CASSDISEQFF; cdr3_nt: TGTGCCAGCAGTGATATCAGTGAGCAGTTCTTC
v_call: TRBV5-1; j_call: TRBJ1-6; d_call: -; clone_size: -; cdr3_aa: CASGEGSSYNSPLHF; cdr3_nt: TGCGCCAGCGGAGAGGGGAGCTCCTATAATTCACCCCTCCACTTT